The clone carrying this TCR beta chain is labeled medium-sized based on frequency. Its specificity is unknown. The data derive from a study of T cell clusters in autoimmune cytopenias. Study as a whole: A median of roughly 50,000 TRB reads per sample yielded a median around 2,500 distinct clonotypes.

CDR3 length equals 14 residues. Per the germline V gene, CDR1 is LNHDA and CDR2 is SQIVND (reference sequence). About 37,500 genome equivalents of blood DNA were amplified for TRB. Overall study results and limits: No experiment has yet validated the function of the T cell clusters defined in silico. TRB repertoire shifts in secondary cytopenia and chronic lymphocytic leukemia mostly reflected lymphoma, not autoimmunity.

TRB was amplified by touch-down multiplex PCR, primer pools A and B combined. TCRdb reprocessed the multiplex PCR reads, keeping one entry per CDR3 protein, no DNA. The sample features 8,000 to 9,500 distinct CDR3 sequences, with 20% to 25% in its top ten. Sample: peripheral blood. This chain joins TRBV19 and TRBJ2-3; the D gene TCRdb calls, TRBD2, cannot be checked with no DNA. The clonotype originates from a human donor with an autoimmune cytopenia or autoimmune hepatitis (not recorded which). This chain's CDR3 is CASSVRRATDTQYF.